This TCR beta chain emerged from a study of spatial heterogeneity in lung cancer. Overall study context: On average, each unique TCR and UMI combination appeared more than ten times in raw reads.

The CDR3 spans 16 residues. The V segment lost 5 bases and the J segment 4 bases; nucleotides outside the gene matches: 13. Per germline, CDR1 LNHDA and CDR2 SQIVND (reference sequence). Each molecule of TCR cDNA was tagged with one unique molecular identifier. Via MiXCR, TCRdb re-called the 5' RACE reads, giving one row per CDR3 protein. Seen here are more than 6,500 distinct CDR3 sequences, approximately 8.6% observed once, and the top ten hold around half. Time point described: sample taken at primary tumor resection. Sequencing was performed on whole RNA extracted from tumor and nontumor lung tissue, or from frozen PBMC, and the material was left unsorted. The donor group consisted of 72 patients who had untreated, early-stage non-small cell lung cancer. Study conclusions and caveats: Ubiquitous expanded tumor TCRs surfaced in blood more at resection than they did at follow-up.

The sample holds many counts of this clonotype. Antigen specificity is unknown. Since the library was made to target alpha chains, this beta chain is a stray read and its abundance is not meaningful. The chain couples TRBV19 to TRBJ1-2; 7 nucleotides match TRBD1. The receptor comes from a male donor with early-stage non-small cell lung cancer. Here the sequenced sample was PBMCs, taken at surgery. For the CDR3, the DNA is TGTGCCAGTAGTGTTCGGGCAGGGGGTGACCTCTATGGCTACACCTTC. Protein product: CASSVRAGGDLYGYTF. The full variable domain, with the rest looked up from reference TRBV19 and TRBJ1-2, is DGGITQSPKYLFRKEGQNVTLSCEQNLNHDAMYWYRQDPGQGLRLIYYSQIVNDFQKGDIAEGYSVSREKKESFPLTVTSAQKNPTAFYLCASSVRAGGDLYGYTFGSGTRLTVV.